The rows below give T cell receptor beta chains drawn from one sample of a study of T cell clones after liver transplantation. The data were produced by immunoSEQ multiplex PCR, yet TCRdb's version contains in-frame clones alone and is incomplete. The profile shows some 50,000 clones, 60% to 80% of them singletons. The source material was CD4+ T cells from blood, sampled at the 22-month timepoint. All receptors derive from a human patient who received a liver transplant. Some T cells may possibly be graft donor cells. The CDR3 runs from the conserved cysteine through the conserved F or W. D genes are given only for firm matches. Clone size appears in some rows only: once, few, many, or a class for an expanded clone.

v_gene	abundance	j_gene	d_gene	CDR3nt	CDR3aa
TRBV5-1	NA	TRBJ1-5	TRBD1	TGCGCCAGCAGCTTGGGACAGGGGACCCAGCCCCAGCATTTT	CASSLGQGTQPQHF
TRBV30	NA	TRBJ1-3	TRBD1	TGTGCCTGGAAACGGGACAGACTCTCTGGAAACACCATATATTTT	CAWKRDRLSGNTIYF
TRBV11-2	NA	TRBJ1-1	NA	TGTGCCAGCAGCCACGAGGGGCAGGGCACTGAAGCTTTCTTT	CASSHEGQGTEAFF
TRBV21-1	few	TRBJ2-3	NA	TGTGCCAGCAGGGGGACGGAAGGCACAGATACGCAGTATTTT	CASRGTEGTDTQYF
TRBV29-1	once	TRBJ2-3	NA	TGCAGCGTTGAATATAAGGGGGGAGTCTTGGGAGCAGATACGCAGTATTTT	CSVEYKGGVLGADTQYF
TRBV30	NA	TRBJ2-7	NA	TGTGCCTGGACAGGCAACTCCTACGAGCAGTACTTC	CAWTGNSYEQYF
TRBV7-3	NA	TRBJ2-2	NA	TGTGCCAGCAGCTTAACAAGAAACACCGGGGAGCTGTTTTTT	CASSLTRNTGELFF
TRBV19	NA	TRBJ2-7	NA	TGTGCCAGTAGTATGGTGTCAGGGAGTATCTCCTACGAGCAGTACTTC	CASSMVSGSISYEQYF
TRBV27	NA	TRBJ2-3	TRBD2	TGTGCCAGCAGTTTATCACTAGCGGGGTCTAGCACAGATACGCAGTATTTT	CASSLSLAGSSTDTQYF
TRBV2	NA	TRBJ1-5	NA	TGTGCCAGCAGTCCCGGACAGAATCAGCCCCAGCATTTT	CASSPGQNQPQHF
TRBV6-5	NA	TRBJ1-3	TRBD1	TGTGCCAGCAGTTACTCGGGGACAGGGGGAAACACCATATATTTT	CASSYSGTGGNTIYF
TRBV30	NA	TRBJ1-6	NA	TGTGCCTGGAGTCCCTGGAAGGGGTCGATCGGAAATTCACCCCTCCACTTT	CAWSPWKGSIGNSPLHF
TRBV28	NA	TRBJ1-2	NA	TGTGCCAGCAGTTATTCCGCTAACTATGGCTACACCTTC	CASSYSANYGYTF
TRBV27	NA	TRBJ2-7	TRBD2	TGTGCCAGCTCCCGGGGGACTACCTACGAGCAGTACTTC	CASSRGTTYEQYF
TRBV7-9	few	TRBJ1-5	NA	TGTGCCAGCAGCTACGGGACTGAGTTACGGCCCCAGCATTTT	CASSYGTELRPQHF
TRBV7-2	NA	TRBJ2-3	NA	TGTGCCAGCAGCTTAGCGGCGGGGGCGACAGATACGCAGTATTTT	CASSLAAGATDTQYF
TRBV19	once	TRBJ2-6	TRBD2	TGTGCCAGTAGTTTCAGCGGGGGGTCCTCTGGGGCCAACGTCCTGACTTTC	CASSFSGGSSGANVLTF
TRBV2	few	TRBJ2-1	NA	TGTGCCAGCTCCGGGGTCGAGCAGTTCTTC	CASSGVEQFF
TRBV2	NA	TRBJ1-5	NA	TGTGCCAGCAAGAGGGAGGGACAGCCCCAGCATTTT	CASKREGQPQHF
TRBV5-5	NA	TRBJ1-2	NA	TGTGCCAGCAGTATGGGACCCGTTAGGGCTAACTATGGCTACACCTTC	CASSMGPVRANYGYTF
TRBV11-3	few	TRBJ1-3	NA	TGTGCCAGCAGCGACCAGGGAGCCGGAAACACCATATATTTT	CASSDQGAGNTIYF
TRBV15	NA	TRBJ2-1	NA	TGTGCCACCAGCAGAGAAGGCCACAATGAGCAGTTCTTC	CATSREGHNEQFF
TRBV10-2	NA	TRBJ2-7	NA	TGCGCCAGCAGTGAGACAGGGGCGGGGGAGCAGTACTTC	CASSETGAGEQYF
TRBV27	NA	TRBJ1-5	TRBD1	TGTGCCAGCAGTACCGGACAGGGGAGTCAGCCCCAGCATTTT	CASSTGQGSQPQHF
TRBV25-1	NA	TRBJ1-4	NA	TGTGCCAGCAGTGAATCCCACGGACAGTCCGAAAAACTGTTTTTT	CASSESHGQSEKLFF
TRBV5-1	NA	TRBJ1-2	NA	TGCGCCACCTCTAGGCCCAGGGAGGACTATGGCTACACCTTC	CATSRPREDYGYTF
TRBV5-6	NA	TRBJ1-2	NA	TGTGCCAGCAGCTCGCCCGATGTTAATCGTGTCAAGGCTGGCTACACCTTC	CASSSPDVNRVKAGYTF
TRBV7-2	NA	TRBJ2-2	NA	TGTGCCAGCAGCCCGGAGGGGACTGGGAACACCGGGGAGCTGTTTTTT	CASSPEGTGNTGELFF